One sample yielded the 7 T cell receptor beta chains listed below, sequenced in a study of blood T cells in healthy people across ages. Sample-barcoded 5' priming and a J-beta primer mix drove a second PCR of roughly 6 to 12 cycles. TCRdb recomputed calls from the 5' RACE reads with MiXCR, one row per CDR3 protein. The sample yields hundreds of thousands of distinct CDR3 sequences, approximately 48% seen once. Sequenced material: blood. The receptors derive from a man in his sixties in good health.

The DNA for the CDR3 is TGTGCCAGCAGCGTAGGTCAGGACTCCTACGAGCAGTACTTC. The encoded protein is CASSVGQDSYEQYF. V is TRBV9 and J is TRBJ2-7, with unresolved D. The germline V gene encodes CDR1 SGDLS and CDR2 YYNGEE. The V end lost 0 bases, the J end lost 0 bases, and 7 bases lay between the germline ends. The CDR3 is 14 amino acids.

CDR3 coding DNA: TGTGCCAGCAGTTACTCGAGAGGCAGCACAGATACGCAGTTCTTC. It is translated as CASSYSRGSTDTQFF. The chain combines TRBV6-5 with TRBJ2-1; no firm D call. The CDR3 sequence is 15 residues long. The germline V gene has CDR1 MNHEY and CDR2 SVGAGI. The V and J ends lost 0 bases and 12 bases respectively, with 18 bases between them.

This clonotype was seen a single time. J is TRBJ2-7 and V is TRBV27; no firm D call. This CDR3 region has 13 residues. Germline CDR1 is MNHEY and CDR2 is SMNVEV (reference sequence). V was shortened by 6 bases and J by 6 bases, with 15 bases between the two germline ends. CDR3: CASSAGPRSEQYF. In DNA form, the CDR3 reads TGTGCCAGCAGCGCCGGGCCCCGCAGCGAGCAGTACTTC.

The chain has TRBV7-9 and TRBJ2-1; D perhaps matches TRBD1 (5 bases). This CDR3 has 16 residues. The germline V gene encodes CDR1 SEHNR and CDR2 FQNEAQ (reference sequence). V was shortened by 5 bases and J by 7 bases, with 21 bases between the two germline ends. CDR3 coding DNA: TGTGCCAGCAGCCCCGTAGGCAGGGCGGAGAGGAATGAGCAGTTCTTC. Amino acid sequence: CASSPVGRAERNEQFF.

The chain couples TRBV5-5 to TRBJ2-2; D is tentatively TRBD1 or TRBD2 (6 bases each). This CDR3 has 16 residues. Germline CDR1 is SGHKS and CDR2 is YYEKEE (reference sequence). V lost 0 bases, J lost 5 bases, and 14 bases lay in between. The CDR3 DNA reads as TGTGCCAGCAGCTTGGGTTGGCAGGGGAGGACCGGGGAGCTGTTTTTT. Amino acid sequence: CASSLGWQGRTGELFF.

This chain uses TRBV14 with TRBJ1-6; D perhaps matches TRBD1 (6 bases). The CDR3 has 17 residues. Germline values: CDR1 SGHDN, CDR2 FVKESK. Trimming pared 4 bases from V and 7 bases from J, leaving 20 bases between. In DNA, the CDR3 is TGTGCCAGCAGCCCAGAGGGGGTTAGGAGTAAAAATTCACCCCTCCACTTT. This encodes CASSPEGVRSKNSPLHF. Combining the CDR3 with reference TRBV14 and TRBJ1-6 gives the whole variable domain EAGVTQFPSHSVIEKGQTVTLRCDPISGHDNLYWYRRVMGKEIKFLLHFVKESKQDESGMPNNRFLAERTGGTYSTLKVQPAELEDSGVYFCASSPEGVRSKNSPLHFGNGTRLTVT.

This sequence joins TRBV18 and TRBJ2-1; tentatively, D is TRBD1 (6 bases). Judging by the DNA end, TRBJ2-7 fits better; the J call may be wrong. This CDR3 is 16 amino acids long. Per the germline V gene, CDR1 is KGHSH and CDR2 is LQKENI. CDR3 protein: CASSPPGQGQSGEQYF. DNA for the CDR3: TGTGCCAGCTCACCACCAGGGCAGGGGCAATCTGGTGAGCAGTACTTC.